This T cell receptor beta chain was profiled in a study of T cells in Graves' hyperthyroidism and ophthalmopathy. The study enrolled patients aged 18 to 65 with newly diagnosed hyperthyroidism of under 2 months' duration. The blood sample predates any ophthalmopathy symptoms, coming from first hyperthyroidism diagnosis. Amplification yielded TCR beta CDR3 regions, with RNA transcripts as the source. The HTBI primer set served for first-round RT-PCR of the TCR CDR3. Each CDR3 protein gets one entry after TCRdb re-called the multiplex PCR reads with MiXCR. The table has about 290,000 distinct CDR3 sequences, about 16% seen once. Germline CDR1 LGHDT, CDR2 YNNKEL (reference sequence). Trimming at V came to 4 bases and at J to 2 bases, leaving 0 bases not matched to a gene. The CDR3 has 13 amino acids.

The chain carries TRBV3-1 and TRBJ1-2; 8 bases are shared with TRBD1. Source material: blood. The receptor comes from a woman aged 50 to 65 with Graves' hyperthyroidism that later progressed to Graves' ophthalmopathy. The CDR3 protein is CASSRQGNYGYTF. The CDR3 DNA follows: TGTGCCAGCAGCCGACAGGGGAACTATGGCTACACCTTC.